This passage covers 2 T cell receptor beta chains from one sample sequenced in a study of T-cell memory formation after mild COVID-19. TCRdb reanalysed the 5' RACE reads using MiXCR and keeps one entry per CDR3 protein. Of around 53,000 distinct CDR3 sequences listed, roughly an eighth are singletons. Sequenced sample: PBMCs or a T cell subset sorted from them (not recorded which). These receptors were obtained from a man aged 18 to 30 who had mild COVID-19 (a few samples of this study predate the infection). Cell type and time point are not known.

The chain uses TRBV6-5 and TRBJ2-2, with 9 bases fitting TRBD1. With 5 bases clipped from V and 4 bases from J, the junction kept 5 bases outside the gene matches. Germline lookup yields CDR1 MNHEY and CDR2 SVGAGI. CDR3 length equals 15 residues. CDR3 protein: CASSGTGLVTGELFF. Written as DNA, the CDR3 is TGTGCCAGCAGTGGGACAGGGCTCGTCACCGGGGAGCTGTTTTTT.

Comments on this clonotype: Possible read error: a much larger clone is one base away. V usage is TRBV20-1 and J usage is TRBJ2-3, with a possible D match to TRBD2 (6 bases). From germline, CDR1 is DFQATT and CDR2 SNEGSKA (reference sequence). CDR3 size: 15 residues. With 0 bases removed from V and 14 bases from J, the gap between germline ends came to 24 bases. The CDR3 sequence: CSARDHLASTAGPYF. The CDR3 DNA follows: TGCAGTGCTAGAGATCACCTAGCGTCCACAGCCGGTCCGTATTTT.